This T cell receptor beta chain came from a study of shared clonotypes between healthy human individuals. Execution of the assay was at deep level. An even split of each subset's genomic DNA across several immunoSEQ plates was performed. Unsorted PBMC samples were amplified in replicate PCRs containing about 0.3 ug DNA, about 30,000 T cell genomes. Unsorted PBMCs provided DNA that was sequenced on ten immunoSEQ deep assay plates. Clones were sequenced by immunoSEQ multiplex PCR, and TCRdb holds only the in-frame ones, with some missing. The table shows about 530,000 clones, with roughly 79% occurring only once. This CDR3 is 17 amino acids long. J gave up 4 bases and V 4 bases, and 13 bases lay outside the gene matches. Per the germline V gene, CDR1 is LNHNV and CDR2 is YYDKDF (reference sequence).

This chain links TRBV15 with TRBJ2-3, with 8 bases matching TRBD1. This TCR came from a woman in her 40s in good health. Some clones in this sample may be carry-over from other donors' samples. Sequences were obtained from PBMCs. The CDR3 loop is CATSTDRTGWSPDTQYF. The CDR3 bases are TGTGCCACCAGCACCGACCGGACAGGGTGGTCCCCAGATACGCAGTATTTT.